The entry below describes one T cell receptor (beta chain). What it binds is unknown. V dropped 7 bases and J dropped 3; count of bases not matched to a gene: 11. The CDR3 totals 16 residues. Germline-derived CDR1 and CDR2 are MGHRA and YSYEKL. The validation cohort, a group of 130 or so subjects, included the donors and was separate from the roughly 670-subject first cohort. The sample is drawn from a study of cytomegalovirus exposure and HLA in healthy donors. General study results and limits: Among the CMV-associated chains, a few were confirmed in vitro as specific for CMV antigens. One later analysis, an examination of the 100 to 150 validation repertoires, found that first-cohort TCR clusters tended to co-occur in them. With high specificity and sensitivity, the classifier reportedly diagnosed cytomegalovirus status.

TCRdb's table, derived via immunoSEQ multiplex PCR, lists solely in-frame clones and lacks some. The sample comprises some 90,000 clones, approximately 96% of which are singletons, and 0.6% to 0.85% rests with the top ten. Sequenced sample: PBMCs. This receptor was identified in a man aged 18 to 29 in good health and CMV-seronegative. The chain recombines TRBV4-1 with TRBJ2-3, with 9 positions matching TRBD2. The CDR3 region is CASTLNSGSKTDTQYF. The CDR3 coding sequence is TGCGCCAGCACCCTTAATAGCGGGAGTAAGACAGATACGCAGTATTTT.